This T cell receptor beta chain appears in the sequencing data of a study of OX40 agonist ivuxolimab in advanced cancers. Turning to the study itself: Previous treatment with anti-PD-1, anti-PD-L1 or anti-CTLA-4 therapy was allowed; 35% to 50% had received some.

Generated by immunoSEQ multiplex PCR, the TCRdb table keeps only in-frame clones and is missing some. The table includes some 73,000 clones, 70% to 90% detected once. The CDR3 extends over 14 amino acids. V gave up 1 base and J gave up 8 bases, with 13 bases separating them. Looked up from germline, CDR1 is LNHNV and CDR2 is YYDKDF (reference sequence). Only one count was recorded for this clone. This sample comprised CD4+ or CD8+ T cells sorted from blood, obtained in a trial of the OX40 agonist ivuxolimab. The receptor comes from an adult with an advanced solid tumor such as melanoma, head and neck, liver or kidney cancer. The rearrangement joins TRBV15 to TRBJ2-3; D call uncertain. DNA for the CDR3: TGTGCCACCAGCAGAGGATCCCAATGGGGTACGCAGTATTTT. It is translated as CATSRGSQWGTQYF.